This TCR beta chain is drawn from a study of blood T cell repertoires in COVID-19. On the study more broadly: The study drew acute and convalescent COVID-19 samples from the United States, Italy and Spain.

The CDR3 length is 15 residues. The germline V gene encodes CDR1 MDHEN and CDR2 SYDVKM. V was clipped by 3 bases and J by 0 bases, with 11 bases between them. Profiling relied on immunoSEQ multiplex PCR, and the TCRdb table lists in-frame clones only, not all of them. The data contain some 400,000 clones, 80% to 90% of them singletons. Material: peripheral blood. This receptor was obtained from a woman in her 30s with COVID-19, enrolled during active disease. The gene calls are TRBV28 and TRBJ1-1; no reliable D call. Here the CDR3 reads CASSFSYSLNTEAFF. The CDR3 DNA follows: TGTGCCAGCAGTTTTTCTTACAGTTTGAACACTGAAGCTTTCTTT.